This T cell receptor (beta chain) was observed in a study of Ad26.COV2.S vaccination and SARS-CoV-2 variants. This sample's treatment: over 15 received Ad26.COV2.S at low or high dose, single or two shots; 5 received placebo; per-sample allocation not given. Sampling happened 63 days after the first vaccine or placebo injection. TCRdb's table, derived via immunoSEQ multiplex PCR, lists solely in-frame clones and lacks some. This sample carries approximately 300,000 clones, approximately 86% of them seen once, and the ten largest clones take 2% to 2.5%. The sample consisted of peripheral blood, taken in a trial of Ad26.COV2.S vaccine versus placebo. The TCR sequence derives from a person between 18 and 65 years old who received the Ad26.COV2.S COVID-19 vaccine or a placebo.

As DNA, the CDR3 is TGCGCCAGCAGCTCCGGGGCAGGTACCGGGGAGCTGTTTTTT. It codes for CASSSGAGTGELFF. The chain links TRBV5-1 to TRBJ2-2, with D perhaps TRBD1 or TRBD2 (5 bases each). This CDR3 is built from 14 residues. The ends were cut back, 3 bases at V and 5 bases at J, with 11 bases in the middle. Germline-derived CDR1 and CDR2 are SGHRS and YFSETQ.